The present T cell receptor (beta chain) was sequenced within a study of T-cell reconstitution after alpha-beta-depleted transplantation in children. Unique molecular identifiers were incorporated during preparation of the TCRbeta library. TCRdb used MiXCR to reprocess the PCR reads, holding one entry per CDR3 protein. The sample records approximately 250,000 distinct CDR3 sequences, over 20% being singletons. Germline loops: CDR1 SGHAT, CDR2 FQNNGV. Trimming cost V 1 base and J 3 bases, with 7 bases left between them. This CDR3 spans 14 amino acids. The V gene is TRBV11-2, the J gene TRBJ2-1; tentative D call: TRBD1 (6 bases). Sequenced material: PBMCs, taken before TCRalphabeta/CD19-depleted stem cell transplant. This TCR came from a girl aged 2-9 years with Fanconi anemia, due to receive a stem cell transplant. The CDR3 sequence: CASSLARGYNEQFF. In nucleotides, the CDR3 is TGTGCCAGCAGCTTAGCCAGGGGCTACAATGAGCAGTTCTTC.